This TCR beta chain was retrieved from a study of T-cell memory formation after mild COVID-19. Study background: Each donor largely had its own TCR clusters.

TCRdb recomputed calls from the 5' RACE reads with MiXCR, one row per CDR3 protein. The sample gives a few hundred thousand distinct CDR3 sequences, around 27% of which show up once; 9.5% to 12% is in the top ten. As to this clonotype: Its antigen is undetermined.

Trimming shortened V by 1 base and J by 5 bases, and 5 bases separated the two germline ends. CDR3 length: 12 residues. The V gene's germline CDR1 is LGHDT and CDR2 YNNKEL (reference sequence). Study findings and constraints: CD4/CD8 balance held among clones contracting day 15 to 85, and later expanders leaned CD4+.

This TCR was sampled from an adult woman who had mild COVID-19 (a few samples of this study predate the infection). Cell type and time point are not known. The chain recombines TRBV3-1 with TRBJ2-5; D ambiguous. The sample consisted of PBMCs or a T cell subset sorted from them (not recorded which). CDR3 nucleotides: TGTGCCAGCAGCCAAGTCTGGGAGACCCAGTACTTC. Its protein is CASSQVWETQYF.